The 17 T cell receptor beta chains in this list originate from one sample, sequenced in a study of blood T cell repertoires in COVID-19. TCRdb's table, derived via immunoSEQ multiplex PCR, lists solely in-frame clones and lacks some. The data show roughly 260,000 clones, about 90% seen once. The sequencing input was peripheral blood. These TCRs come from a person aged 18 to 29 with COVID-19, enrolled during active disease.

The chain carries TRBV4-1 and TRBJ2-7; D uncertain. V gave up 4 bases and J gave up 5 bases, with 24 bases separating them. This CDR3 region has 17 residues. The germline V gene has CDR1 MGHRA and CDR2 YSYEKL. Here the CDR3 DNA reads TGCGCCAGCAGCCCCCCCCTTGAGCACCGATGCTTAGACGAGCAGTACTTC. Residues: CASSPPLEHRCLDEQYF.

The J gene is TRBJ1-6, the V gene TRBV27; 8 bases fit TRBD1. In germline, CDR1 is MNHEY, CDR2 SMNVEV (reference sequence). The CDR3 contains 15 residues. J gave up 7 bases and V 4 bases, and 6 bases lay outside the gene matches. CDR3 sequence reads: CASSSQGARNSPLHF. The CDR3 DNA sequence: TGTGCCAGCAGTTCCCAGGGGGCGCGGAATTCACCCCTCCACTTT.

The chain employs TRBV10-2 and TRBJ2-3; maybe TRBD1 (5 bases). Trimming shortened V by 9 bases and J by 5 bases, and 15 bases separated the two germline ends. Germline V gene lookup returns CDR1 WSHSY and CDR2 SAAADI. CDR3 length equals 13 residues. As DNA, the CDR3 is TGCGCCAGTTTGAAGGGTCAGGGAGATACGCAGTATTTT. As protein: CASLKGQGDTQYF.

The chain combines TRBV19 with TRBJ2-1, with D possibly TRBD2 on 6 matching bases. There are 14 residues in the CDR3. Looked up from germline, CDR1 is LNHDA and CDR2 is SQIVND (reference sequence). V shed 6 bases and J shed 2 bases, with 11 bases lying between them. CDR3 loop: CASSGSNPYNEQFF. CDR3 in DNA: TGTGCCAGTAGCGGGAGTAACCCCTACAATGAGCAGTTCTTC.

The CDR3 loop reads CASSYWDYSAGGEQFF. In nucleotides, the CDR3 is TGCGCCAGCAGCTATTGGGACTATTCCGCCGGGGGTGAGCAGTTCTTC. The V and J genes are TRBV5-1 and TRBJ2-1; 7 bases are a match to TRBD2. The J segment lost 9 bases and the V segment lost 3 bases, leaving 15 bases of the junction unmatched. The germline V gene encodes CDR1 SGHRS and CDR2 YFSETQ. This CDR3 region has 16 residues.

The chain carries TRBV11-1 and TRBJ1-4; D unclear. Germline V gene lookup returns CDR1 SGHAT and CDR2 FQDESV (reference sequence). The CDR3 is 13 amino acids. Trimming removed 4 bases at V and 7 bases at J, with 10 bases between. CDR3 region: CASSSKPGEKLFF. CDR3 DNA: TGTGCCAGCAGCTCAAAACCCGGTGAAAAACTGTTTTTT.

This chain connects TRBV9 to TRBJ2-7; D may be TRBD2 (6 bases). Germline V gene lookup returns CDR1 SGDLS and CDR2 YYNGEE. This CDR3 contains 14 residues. Trimming pared 4 bases from V and 3 bases from J, leaving 14 bases between. The DNA for the CDR3 is TGTGCCAGCAGCCGGGGGAATAGCGGCTACGAGCAGTACTTC. Protein product: CASSRGNSGYEQYF.

This chain uses TRBV6-5 with TRBJ2-5, with 10 bases fitting TRBD1. The trim removed 6 bases at V and 7 bases at J, leaving 8 bases unmatched. CDR3 length equals 14 residues. Germline V gene lookup returns CDR1 MNHEY and CDR2 SVGAGI. CDR3 sequence reads: CASSPIRDRGTQYF. DNA for the CDR3: TGTGCCAGCAGCCCAATCCGGGACAGGGGGACCCAGTACTTC.

This clone has a single count. The chain has TRBV5-1 and TRBJ2-5, with TRBD1 matching over 7 bases. Germline CDR1 SGHRS, CDR2 YFSETQ. The CDR3 totals 14 residues. V lost 4 bases to trimming and J lost 1 base; unmatched junction nucleotides: 4. The CDR3 nucleotides are TGCGCCAGCAGCCAAGACAGGGCCCAAGAGACCCAGTACTTC. This gives the protein CASSQDRAQETQYF.

The chain links TRBV19 to TRBJ2-1; 7 bases match TRBD1. The CDR3 extends over 14 amino acids. The trim removed 3 bases at V and 8 bases at J, leaving 7 bases unmatched. Germline CDR1 LNHDA, CDR2 SQIVND (reference sequence). The DNA of the CDR3 is TGTGCCAGTAGTATGGACAGGCGGGTGGATGAGCAGTTCTTC. Its protein is CASSMDRRVDEQFF. The full variable domain, completed using reference TRBV19 and TRBJ2-1, is DGGITQSPKYLFRKEGQNVTLSCEQNLNHDAMYWYRQDPGQGLRLIYYSQIVNDFQKGDIAEGYSVSREKKESFPLTVTSAQKNPTAFYLCASSMDRRVDEQFFGPGTRLTVL.

This chain joins TRBV5-4 and TRBJ2-3; 9 bases map to TRBD2. From germline, CDR1 is SGHNT and CDR2 YYREEE (reference sequence). The CDR3 length is 15 residues. V lost 4 bases and J lost 1; bases outside the gene matches: 4. Here the CDR3 reads CASSLGTSRTDTQYF. The CDR3 DNA follows: TGTGCCAGCAGCCTAGGGACTAGCCGCACAGATACGCAGTATTTT.

The rearrangement links TRBV28 to TRBJ2-7; a weak D match, TRBD2 (5 bases). With 4 bases removed from V and 5 bases from J, the gap between germline ends came to 15 bases. Germline V gives CDR1 MDHEN, CDR2 SYDVKM. The CDR3 length is 14 residues. Here the CDR3 DNA reads TGTGCCAGCAGTTCCCTAGTCGGGGTAGACGAGCAGTACTTC. The encoded protein is CASSSLVGVDEQYF.

This CDR3 reads CASSLDRPNTEAFF. The CDR3 bases are TGTGCCAGCAGCCTGGACAGGCCGAACACTGAAGCTTTCTTT. This chain links TRBV6-5 with TRBJ1-1; TRBD1 aligns across 7 bases. This CDR3 has 14 residues. Trimming took 6 bases from V and 1 from J; bases not matched to a gene: 5. Germline V gene data show CDR1 as MNHEY and CDR2 as SVGAGI.

J is TRBJ1-1 and V is TRBV9; D might be TRBD1 (5 bases). V lost 3 bases to trimming and J lost 3 bases, with 9 bases between them. Germline CDR1 is SGDLS and CDR2 is YYNGEE. The CDR3 length is 13 residues. The CDR3 is CASSARVDTEAFF. The DNA for the CDR3 is TGTGCCAGCAGCGCCAGGGTCGACACTGAAGCTTTCTTT.

To note about this clone: The junction departs from germline at one end; a sequencing error may be responsible. The chain combines TRBV6-5 with TRBJ2-7; D uncertain. The CDR3 is 14 residues long. Germline V gene sequence: CDR1 MNHEY, CDR2 SVGAGI. CDR3 in amino acids: CASSDSSISYEQYF. The CDR3 coding sequence is TGTGCCAGCAGTGACTCAAGCATTAGCTACGAGCAGTACTTC.

V and J are TRBV7-9 and TRBJ2-5; no reliable D call. Trimming took 5 bases from V and 5 from J, leaving 6 bases between them. CDR1 and CDR2 (germline): SEHNR, FQNEAQ (reference sequence). This CDR3 region has 11 residues. CDR3 sequence reads: CASSDGETQYF. The CDR3 DNA sequence: TGTGCCAGCAGCGACGGGGAGACCCAGTACTTC.

The genes are TRBV6-2 or TRBV6-3 and TRBJ2-3; 7 nucleotides align to TRBD2. Germline V gene data show CDR1 as MNHEY and CDR2 as SVGEGT. The CDR3 runs to 16 residues. J gave up 1 base and V 5 bases, and 9 bases lay outside the gene matches. The CDR3 DNA is TGTGCCAGCAGTGTGTCTCTTGGGGGGGGCACAGATACGCAGTATTTT. Translation gives CASSVSLGGGTDTQYF.